The rows below give T cell receptor beta chains drawn from one sample of a study of blood T cell repertoires in COVID-19. Assay used: immunoSEQ multiplex PCR; TCRdb lists only in-frame clones, some missing. This table has around 240,000 clones, approximately 84% appearing once. The specimen sequenced was peripheral blood. The receptors derive from a woman of 80 years or more with acute or convalescent COVID-19. The CDR3 runs from the conserved cysteine through the conserved F or W. D genes are given only for firm matches. A clone size is listed for some rows: how often the clone was seen (once, few, many), or a class if it is expanded.

cdr3_aa	cdr3_nt	j_call	v_call	d_call	clone_size
CSASGAGNEQYF	TGCAGTGCTAGTGGTGCAGGGAACGAGCAGTACTTC	TRBJ2-7	TRBV20-1	.	.
CASSGQGQITTNEKLFF	TGTGCCAGTAGTGGACAGGGGCAAATAACAACTAATGAAAAACTGTTTTTT	TRBJ1-4	TRBV19	TRBD1	.
CASIRDKNTEAFF	TGCGCCAGCATCCGGGACAAGAACACTGAAGCTTTCTTT	TRBJ1-1	TRBV5-1	.	.
CSGGQGRTEAFF	TGCAGCGGGGGACAGGGGAGGACTGAAGCTTTCTTT	TRBJ1-1	TRBV29-1	TRBD1	.
CASHSGDGGYEQYF	TGTGCCAGCCACTCGGGGGATGGGGGCTACGAGCAGTACTTC	TRBJ2-7	TRBV18	.	.
CASSVGRSTDTQYF	TGTGCCAGCAGTGTGGGCAGGAGCACAGATACGCAGTATTTT	TRBJ2-3	TRBV6-4	.	.
CASSVAWGGNQPQHF	TGTGCCAGCAGCGTAGCCTGGGGAGGCAATCAGCCCCAGCATTTT	TRBJ1-5	TRBV9	.	once
CASSSGTSGGAETQYF	TGCGCCAGCAGCTCGGGGACTAGCGGGGGGGCAGAGACCCAGTACTTC	TRBJ2-5	TRBV5-1	TRBD2	.
CASSLGQPNTEAFF	TGTGCCAGCAGCTTGGGACAGCCGAACACTGAAGCTTTCTTT	TRBJ1-1	TRBV5-5	.	.
CASSPGLAGSQFF	TGTGCCAGCAGTCCGGGACTAGCGGGATCGCAGTTCTTC	TRBJ2-1	TRBV28	TRBD2	.
CASSGVGGVYEKLFF	TGTGCCAGCAGCGGAGTCGGGGGGGTTTATGAAAAACTGTTTTTT	TRBJ1-4	TRBV2	.	few
CASSSPAAMNTEAFF	TGTGCCAGCAGTTCCCCCGCGGCTATGAACACTGAAGCTTTCTTT	TRBJ1-1	TRBV28	.	.
CASSLELAGYEQYF	TGTGCCAGCAGCTTGGAGCTAGCGGGCTACGAGCAGTACTTC	TRBJ2-7	TRBV5-4	TRBD2	.
CSVDRQGHVEQFF	TGCAGCGTTGATAGACAGGGGCACGTTGAGCAGTTCTTC	TRBJ2-1	TRBV29-1	TRBD1	.
CASSVAYRSSGNTIYF	TGTGCCAGCAGCGTAGCTTACCGCAGCTCTGGAAACACCATATATTTT	TRBJ1-3	TRBV9	.	.
CASRFVAGRTDTQYF	TGTGCCAGCAGGTTCGTAGCGGGGAGAACAGATACGCAGTATTTT	TRBJ2-3	TRBV11-2	TRBD2	.
CASSFGTGSPYEQYF	TGTGCCAGCAGCTTTGGGACAGGGTCGCCCTACGAGCAGTACTTC	TRBJ2-7	TRBV11-2	TRBD1	.
CASSSLAGGGEQYF	TGTGCCAGCAGCTCCCTAGCGGGGGGCGGCGAGCAGTACTTC	TRBJ2-7	TRBV7-2	TRBD2	.
CASSYRTGAYEQYF	TGTGCCAGCAGTTACCGGACAGGGGCCTACGAGCAGTACTTC	TRBJ2-7	TRBV6-5	TRBD1	once
CASRDRGRGYGYTF	TGCGCCAGCCGAGACAGGGGGCGCGGCTATGGCTACACCTTC	TRBJ1-2	TRBV10-2	TRBD1	once
CASSQTLAGVGNQPQHF	TGTGCCAGCAGCCAAACATTGGCAGGGGTGGGCAATCAGCCCCAGCATTTT	TRBJ1-5	TRBV3-1/TRBV3-2	.	.
CASSVGHTNQPQHF	TGTGCCAGCAGCGTAGGACACACCAATCAGCCCCAGCATTTT	TRBJ1-5	TRBV9	.	.
CASSAQGNEQFF	TGTGCCAGCAGCGCCCAGGGGAATGAGCAGTTCTTC	TRBJ2-1	TRBV7-2	.	.
CASSYSQGVGYGYTF	TGTGCCAGCAGTTACTCACAGGGAGTTGGCTATGGCTACACCTTC	TRBJ1-2	TRBV6-2/TRBV6-3	.	.
CASSLREDSPLHF	TGCGCCAGCAGCTTACGCGAAGATTCACCCCTCCACTTT	TRBJ1-6	TRBV5-1	.	.
CASSLDRPPNEKLFF	TGCGCCAGCAGCCTAGACAGGCCCCCTAATGAAAAACTGTTTTTT	TRBJ1-4	TRBV5-1	.	.
CATMSQGKGNEQYF	TGTGCCACCATGTCGCAGGGCAAGGGCAACGAGCAGTACTTC	TRBJ2-7	TRBV6-5	.	.
CASSSQEGTGVMNTEAFF	TGTGCCAGTAGTAGCCAGGAAGGGACAGGGGTCATGAACACTGAAGCTTTCTTT	TRBJ1-1	TRBV19	TRBD1	.
CASSLGTGGSYNEQFF	TGCGCCAGCAGCTTGGGGACAGGGGGCTCCTACAATGAGCAGTTCTTC	TRBJ2-1	TRBV5-1	TRBD1	.
CASNTGARNQPQHF	TGTGCCAGCAACACAGGGGCCCGCAATCAGCCCCAGCATTTT	TRBJ1-5	TRBV7-2	TRBD1	.
CASSWIPGLEPYEQYF	TGTGCCAGCAGCTGGATACCGGGACTTGAACCCTACGAGCAGTACTTC	TRBJ2-7	TRBV7-2	.	few
CSAGSTEAFF	TGCAGCGCGGGGAGCACTGAAGCTTTCTTT	TRBJ1-1	TRBV29-1	.	.
CASSEGGFGSPLHF	TGTGCCAGCAGTGAAGGAGGGTTCGGCTCACCCCTCCACTTT	TRBJ1-6	TRBV6-1	.	.
CASSLVSGMNTEAFF	TGTGCCAGCAGCTTGGTGTCAGGGATGAACACTGAAGCTTTCTTT	TRBJ1-1	TRBV5-4	.	.
CASRGNRGNIQYF	TGTGCCAGCAGGGGTAACAGGGGAAACATTCAGTACTTC	TRBJ2-4	TRBV6-5	TRBD1	.
CATSRGTGWAYGYTF	TGTGCCACCAGCAGAGGGACAGGGTGGGCCTATGGCTACACCTTC	TRBJ1-2	TRBV15	TRBD1	few
CASGLGTGGETQYF	TGTGCTAGTGGTTTGGGGACAGGGGGAGAGACCCAGTACTTC	TRBJ2-5	TRBV12-5	TRBD1	few
CASSLSTGGTYGYTF	TGTGCCAGCAGCTTGAGTACAGGGGGCACTTATGGCTACACCTTC	TRBJ1-2	TRBV5-5	TRBD1	few
CASSPGPEYLNQPQHF	TGTGCCAGCTCACCAGGGCCAGAGTACCTCAATCAGCCCCAGCATTTT	TRBJ1-5	TRBV18	.	once
CASSLGPRTLDGYTF	TGTGCCAGCAGCTTAGGGCCCCGAACACTAGATGGCTACACCTTC	TRBJ1-2	TRBV7-2	.	.
CASSLPAGGGGGYEQYF	TGTGCCAGCAGTCTCCCAGCGGGAGGAGGGGGTGGCTACGAGCAGTACTTC	TRBJ2-7	TRBV28	TRBD2	.
CASSLNEKLFF	TGTGCCAGCAGTCTAAATGAAAAACTGTTTTTT	TRBJ1-4	TRBV27	.	.
CASSLAGTERAAQYF	TGTGCCAGCAGCTTAGCAGGGACAGAGCGCGCGGCGCAGTACTTC	TRBJ2-7	TRBV7-2	TRBD1	.
CASRQGTYEQYF	TGTGCCAGCAGACAGGGAACCTACGAGCAGTACTTC	TRBJ2-7	TRBV28	.	.